This T cell receptor beta chain was captured by sequencing in a study of shared clonotypes between healthy human individuals. Study results and limitations: There were few donors, and this limited the genetic and exposure-history diversity represented.

The repertoire was sequenced with immunoSEQ multiplex PCR; TCRdb's copy has only in-frame clones and lacks some. This table holds about 2.4 million clones, approximately 94% found once. A word on this clone: The antigen is undetermined. Other DNA sequences within the sample encode an identical CDR3.

Germline CDR1 and CDR2: SEHNR and FQNEAQ (reference sequence). The CDR3 length is 14 residues. V was pared by 5 bases and J by 0 bases, with 10 bases between. Sequenced input: naive CD4+ T cells from PBMCs. This sample's subset: CD45RA+ positively selected. The chain combines TRBV7-9 with TRBJ1-1, with D perhaps TRBD1 (5 bases). The sequence came from a man younger than 35 in good health. Some clones in this sample may be carry-over from other donors' samples. CDR3 sequence reads: CASSRRQLNTEAFF. CDR3 DNA: TGTGCCAGCAGCCGACGACAGTTGAACACTGAAGCTTTCTTT.